The 12 T cell receptor beta chains below were found in one sample sequenced in a study of vaccination effects on CD4 cells after COVID-19. These TCRs' antigens remain unknown. Within the ViraFEST assay, antigen-specific CD4+ T cells underwent expansion with viral peptide pools prior to sequencing. Culture proceeded for approximately 10 days, and CD4+ T cells were then isolated. Profiled with immunoSEQ multiplex PCR; TCRdb holds only in-frame clones, not every one. The repertoire includes about 79,000 clones, approximately 74% of them detected once, and under 2% sits in the top ten. The specimen comprised CD4+ T cells from PBMCs cultured with HCoV-229E spike peptides, sampled before COVID-19 vaccination. Receptors were obtained from a human donor who received a COVID-19 vaccine.

The chain links TRBV30 to TRBJ2-5; the match to TRBD2 covers 7 bases. Germline loops: CDR1 GTSNPN, CDR2 SVGIG (reference sequence). This CDR3 has 13 amino acids. Germline trimming cut 4 bases from V and 5 bases from J; bases unmatched to any gene: 7. The CDR3 loop reads CAWNRGDWETQYF. The CDR3 nucleotides are TGTGCCTGGAACCGGGGGGACTGGGAGACCCAGTACTTC.

This clone turned up a few times. This chain joins TRBV10-3 and TRBJ1-1; D is unresolved. This CDR3 contains 12 residues. Germline CDR1 is ENHRY and CDR2 is SYGVKD. Trimming removed 3 bases from V and 1 base from J, with 3 bases in between. CDR3 sequence: CAISDPNTEAFF. In DNA form, the CDR3 reads TGTGCCATCAGTGACCCGAACACTGAAGCTTTCTTT.

The J gene is TRBJ1-1, the V gene TRBV19; possibly TRBD1 for D (5 bases). Germline CDR1 LNHDA, CDR2 SQIVND (reference sequence). This CDR3 has 17 amino acids. The ends were cut back, 3 bases at V and 1 base at J, with 18 bases in the middle. In DNA, the CDR3 is TGTGCCAGTAGTATGCGCAGGGTTGTATATAGGAACACTGAAGCTTTCTTT. Its translation: CASSMRRVVYRNTEAFF.

The CDR3 loop is CASSPTGTGGPGDTEAFF. The CDR3 DNA reads as TGCGCCAGCAGCCCAACCGGGACAGGGGGCCCCGGGGACACTGAAGCTTTCTTT. The chain is built from TRBV5-1 and TRBJ1-1; 12 bases are a match to TRBD1. The ends lost 4 bases at V and 3 bases at J; junction bases unmatched: 13. Germline CDR1 SGHRS, CDR2 YFSETQ. The length of the CDR3 is 18 residues. Variable domain in full (rest from reference TRBV5-1 and TRBJ1-1): KAGVTQTPRYLIKTRGQQVTLSCSPISGHRSVSWYQQTPGQGLQFLFEYFSETQRNKGNFPGRFSGRQFSNSRSEMNVSTLELGDSALYLCASSPTGTGGPGDTEAFFGQGTRLTVV.

The CDR3 reads CASSYSSGLGGHEQFF. The CDR3 DNA follows: TGTGCCAGCAGTTACTCGAGTGGACTAGGGGGTCATGAGCAGTTCTTC. The J gene is TRBJ2-1, the V gene TRBV6-5; possible D gene TRBD2, 7 bases. The CDR3 length is 16 residues. Per germline, CDR1 MNHEY and CDR2 SVGAGI. The V end lost 0 bases, the J end lost 8 bases, and 17 bases lay between the germline ends.

The chain uses TRBV18 and TRBJ1-1; D uncertain. Germline-derived CDR1 and CDR2 are KGHSH and LQKENI. V was trimmed by 6 bases and J by 8 bases, leaving 19 bases between them. The CDR3 contains 14 residues. Here the CDR3 DNA reads TGTGCCAGCTCCCAGAATCGGAGAAGGATCGAAGCTTTCTTT. Its protein is CASSQNRRRIEAFF.

This rearrangement joins TRBV18 to TRBJ1-1; D not certain. Germline V gene sequence: CDR1 KGHSH, CDR2 LQKENI. V shed 0 bases and J shed 2 bases, with 7 bases lying between them. The CDR3 length is 14 residues. Here the CDR3 reads CASSPPVINTEAFF. The DNA for the CDR3 is TGTGCCAGCTCACCACCGGTCATAAACACTGAAGCTTTCTTT.

The chain is built from TRBV28 and TRBJ2-4; D is possibly TRBD1 (6 bases). V gave up 3 bases and J gave up 4 bases, with 10 bases separating them. Germline V gene sequence: CDR1 MDHEN, CDR2 SYDVKM. CDR3 length: 14 residues. The CDR3 reads CASSFQGLKNIQYF. The CDR3, as DNA: TGTGCCAGCAGTTTTCAGGGGCTTAAAAACATTCAGTACTTC. Filled out from reference TRBV28 and TRBJ2-4, the complete variable domain reads DVKVTQSSRYLVKRTGEKVFLECVQDMDHENMFWYRQDPGLGLRLIYFSYDVKMKEKGDIPEGYSVSREKKERFSLILESASTNQTSMYLCASSFQGLKNIQYFGAGTRLSVL.

The CDR3 coding sequence is TGTGCCAGCAGTTTGTCTGAGCTTCTCAATCAGCCCCAGCATTTT. This gives the protein CASSLSELLNQPQHF. The V call is TRBV28, the J call TRBJ1-5; D uncertain. The V end lost 3 bases, the J end lost 3 bases, and 12 bases lay between the germline ends. The CDR3 has 15 residues. Germline CDR1 is MDHEN and CDR2 is SYDVKM.

The CDR3: CASSYGQGYQPQHF. CDR3 nucleotide sequence: TGTGCCAGCAGTTACGGACAGGGGTATCAGCCCCAGCATTTT. The chain combines TRBV6-2 or TRBV6-3 with TRBJ1-5; TRBD1 matches at 9 bases. The CDR3 has 14 residues. V lost 2 bases to trimming and J lost 5 bases; unmatched junction nucleotides: 1. Germline V gives CDR1 MNHEY, CDR2 SVGEGT.

This clone appeared once. V usage is TRBV5-4 and J usage is TRBJ1-1, with D possibly matching TRBD1 (5 bases). Germline assignment: CDR1 SGHNT and CDR2 YYREEE (reference sequence). This CDR3 comprises 15 residues. The V gene lost 3 bases and the J gene lost 0 bases, with 12 bases spanning the gap. CDR3 loop: CASSYQGRLNTEAFF. The CDR3 nucleotides read TGTGCCAGCAGCTACCAGGGTCGGTTGAACACTGAAGCTTTCTTT.

The count of this clone is one. The gene calls are TRBV6-1 and TRBJ2-1; no clear D. The CDR3 length is 16 residues. Trimming took off 1 base at V and 0 bases at J, with 10 bases between the two ends. Germline CDR1 is MNHNS and CDR2 is SASEGT. DNA of the CDR3: TGTGCCAGCAGTGAAGAACGGAAGAGCTCCTACAATGAGCAGTTCTTC. Protein: CASSEERKSSYNEQFF.